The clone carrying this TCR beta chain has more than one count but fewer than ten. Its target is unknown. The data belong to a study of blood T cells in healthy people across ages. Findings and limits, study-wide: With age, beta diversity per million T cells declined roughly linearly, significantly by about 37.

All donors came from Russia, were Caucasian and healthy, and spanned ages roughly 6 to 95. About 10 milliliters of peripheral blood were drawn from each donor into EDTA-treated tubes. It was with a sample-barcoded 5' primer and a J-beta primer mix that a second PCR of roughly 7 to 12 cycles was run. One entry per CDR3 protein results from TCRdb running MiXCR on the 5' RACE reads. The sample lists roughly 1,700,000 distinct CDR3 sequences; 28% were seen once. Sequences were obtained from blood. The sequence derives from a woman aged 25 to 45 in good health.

The DNA for the CDR3 is TGTGCCAGCAGTTTGGCCGGACAAAATTCACCCCTCCACTTT. This translates into CASSLAGQNSPLHF. The chain combines TRBV27 with TRBJ1-6; tentatively, D is TRBD1 (5 bases). Between the trimmed V and J ends, which lost 3 bases and 7 bases, there was a span of 10 bases. CDR3 length equals 14 residues. CDR1 and CDR2 (germline): MNHEY, SMNVEV (reference sequence).